Following are 25 T cell receptor beta chains from one sample sequenced in a study of shared clonotypes between healthy human individuals. It was CD45RO-negative cells, positively selected for CCR7, that made up naive CD8 cells, with terminally differentiated effector memory CD45RA+ cells excluded. Measured with immunoSEQ multiplex PCR; TCRdb has only the in-frame clones, and not every one. The repertoire holds roughly 770,000 clones, around 96% seen once, with 0.2% to 0.25% in the top ten. The sequencing input was naive CD8+ T cells sorted from blood. The receptors shown here come from a man aged 25-40 years in good health.

The rearrangement uses TRBV29-1 and TRBJ2-7, with TRBD1 matching over 12 bases. With 3 bases clipped from V and 6 bases from J, the junction kept 6 bases outside the gene matches. The CDR3 sequence is 14 residues long. Germline V lookup: CDR1 SQVTM, CDR2 ANQGSEA. The CDR3 protein is CSVESWDRGREQYF. Written as DNA, the CDR3 is TGCAGCGTTGAGTCTTGGGACAGGGGGCGCGAGCAGTACTTC.

The chain joins TRBV7-9 to TRBJ1-2; D remains unclear. This CDR3 comprises 18 residues. V lost 2 bases, J lost 2 bases, and 21 bases lay in between. The germline V gene encodes CDR1 SEHNR and CDR2 FQNEAQ (reference sequence). CDR3 region: CASSLKPFTVSANYGYTF. The CDR3 DNA reads TGTGCCAGCAGCTTAAAACCCTTTACAGTGTCCGCCAACTATGGCTACACCTTC.

V usage is TRBV30 and J usage is TRBJ2-3; 11 bases are a match to TRBD2. This CDR3 has 14 residues. CDR1 is GTSNPN, CDR2 SVGIG, per germline (reference sequence). V gave up 0 bases and J gave up 5 bases; unmatched junction bases: 1. CDR3 nucleotide sequence: TGTGCCTGGAGTGTACTAGCGGGAGAAGATACGCAGTATTTT. Amino acid sequence: CAWSVLAGEDTQYF. The entire variable domain, with the rest obtained from reference TRBV30 and TRBJ2-3, is as follows: SQTIHQWPATLVQPVGSPLSLECTVEGTSNPNLYWYRQAAGRGLQLLFYSVGIGQISSEVPQNLSASRPQDRQFILSSKKLLLSDSGFYLCAWSVLAGEDTQYFGPGTRLTVL.

J is TRBJ1-4 and V is TRBV7-8; TRBD1 is a possible D gene (5 bases). V was clipped by 2 bases and J by 2 bases, with 18 bases between them. Germline CDR1 SGHVS, CDR2 FQNEAQ. The CDR3 runs to 18 residues. CDR3 protein: CASSLSVQGPSTNEKLFF. For the CDR3, the DNA is TGTGCCAGCAGCTTATCAGTTCAGGGCCCTAGCACTAATGAAAAACTGTTTTTT.

The rearrangement joins TRBV7-9 to TRBJ1-5; D is possibly TRBD1 (5 bases). V shed 6 bases and J shed 2 bases, with 14 bases lying between them. The CDR3 runs 15 residues. The germline CDR1 and CDR2 sequences are SEHNR and FQNEAQ (reference sequence). The CDR3 coding sequence is TGTGCCAGCAGGTTTTCGGGGGATGGCAATCAGCCCCAGCATTTT. The encoded protein is CASRFSGDGNQPQHF.

The V and J genes are TRBV27 and TRBJ2-1, with unresolved D. This CDR3 has 17 amino acids. Trimming removed 5 bases from V and 3 bases from J, with 20 bases in between. The germline V gene encodes CDR1 MNHEY and CDR2 SMNVEV (reference sequence). CDR3 amino acids: CASSVGIGRPNYNEQFF. The CDR3 nucleotides are TGTGCCAGCAGTGTAGGAATTGGGCGGCCGAACTACAATGAGCAGTTCTTC.

The rearrangement joins TRBV29-1 to TRBJ2-1; possibly TRBD2 for D (6 bases). CDR1 and CDR2 (germline): SQVTM, ANQGSEA. V lost 4 bases and J 7 bases, leaving 11 bases between the germline ends. This CDR3 region has 12 residues. For the CDR3, the DNA is TGCAGCGTTGGACGCCGGGAGAATGAGCAGTTCTTC. This sequence encodes CSVGRRENEQFF.

The V gene is TRBV2, the J gene TRBJ2-7; D uncertain. Between the trimmed V and J ends, which lost 8 bases and 7 bases, there was a span of 9 bases. CDR1 SNHLY and CDR2 FYNNEI come from the germline V gene. The CDR3 is 10 amino acids. CDR3 sequence (DNA): TGTGCCAGCCTAAATCGGGAGCAGTACTTC. It encodes CASLNREQYF.

This rearrangement joins TRBV9 to TRBJ2-3; 9 bases line up with TRBD2. V was pared by 4 bases and J by 2 bases, with 5 bases of the junction left unmatched. This CDR3 has 15 amino acids. Germline V lookup: CDR1 SGDLS, CDR2 YYNGEE. CDR3 residues: CASSPLAGHTDTQYF. The CDR3 nucleotides read TGTGCCAGCAGCCCTCTAGCGGGGCACACAGATACGCAGTATTTT.

A single count supports this clone. This chain joins TRBV5-1 and TRBJ2-1, with 13 bases matching TRBD2. The CDR3 extends over 21 amino acids. V was pared by 1 base and J by 5 bases, with 18 bases of the junction left unmatched. Per germline, CDR1 SGHRS and CDR2 YFSETQ. The CDR3 spells CASSLIGILAGGPGSHNEQFF. In DNA form, the CDR3 reads TGCGCCAGCAGCTTGATTGGTATACTAGCGGGAGGGCCGGGCAGCCACAATGAGCAGTTCTTC. Drawing the rest from reference TRBV5-1 and TRBJ2-1, the complete variable domain is KAGVTQTPRYLIKTRGQQVTLSCSPISGHRSVSWYQQTPGQGLQFLFEYFSETQRNKGNFPGRFSGRQFSNSRSEMNVSTLELGDSALYLCASSLIGILAGGPGSHNEQFFGPGTRLTVL.

The genes are TRBV29-1 and TRBJ2-7; 8 positions agree with TRBD2. The V segment lost 4 bases and the J segment 1 base; nucleotides outside the gene matches: 6. This CDR3 is built from 14 residues. Germline assignment: CDR1 SQVTM and CDR2 ANQGSEA. DNA for the CDR3: TGCAGCGTTGCGGGGCTAGCGGGTTCCTACGAGCAGTACTTC. Its protein product is CSVAGLAGSYEQYF.

Only one count was recorded for this clone. V usage is TRBV19 and J usage is TRBJ1-2; D remains ambiguous. The CDR3 has 14 amino acids. Looked up from germline, CDR1 is LNHDA and CDR2 is SQIVND (reference sequence). V was cut by 5 bases and J by 3 bases, with 13 bases left in between. The CDR3 here is CASSPSPTHYGYTF. CDR3 bases: TGTGCCAGTAGTCCGTCGCCGACACACTATGGCTACACCTTC.

The CDR3 DNA sequence: TGTGCCAGCAGTTTAGTCCCGGGACTAGCGGGTTTAACCTACGAGCAGTACTTC. Its protein product is CASSLVPGLAGLTYEQYF. The chain joins TRBV28 to TRBJ2-7; 12 nucleotides line up with TRBD2. J lost 2 bases, V lost 2 bases, and 10 bases had no gene match. Looked up from germline, CDR1 is MDHEN and CDR2 is SYDVKM. This CDR3 contains 18 residues.

The chain uses TRBV29-1 and TRBJ2-7; 12 positions agree with TRBD2. J was trimmed by 6 bases and V by 4 bases; bases with no gene match: 4. This CDR3 comprises 13 residues. The germline gives CDR1 SQVTM, CDR2 ANQGSEA. Here the CDR3 reads CSVGLAGAGEQYF. The DNA of the CDR3 is TGCAGCGTTGGACTAGCGGGAGCGGGCGAGCAGTACTTC.

The V and J genes are TRBV27 and TRBJ2-1; the D gene could be TRBD1 or TRBD2 (5 bases each). This CDR3 comprises 12 residues. Trimming cost V 4 bases and J 7 bases, with 8 bases left between them. Germline lookup yields CDR1 MNHEY and CDR2 SMNVEV (reference sequence). The CDR3 DNA is TGTGCCAGCAGTTGGGGGAGTAATGAGCAGTTCTTC. Amino acids: CASSWGSNEQFF.

The rearrangement uses TRBV7-9 and TRBJ2-7; D not resolved. Germline V gene sequence: CDR1 SEHNR, CDR2 FQNEAQ (reference sequence). V shed 5 bases and J shed 1 base, with 15 bases lying between them. There are 15 residues in the CDR3. The CDR3 region is CASSGHTLSSYEQYF. CDR3 bases: TGTGCCAGCAGCGGTCACACTCTCTCTTCCTACGAGCAGTACTTC. The whole variable domain, remainder taken from reference TRBV7-9 and TRBJ2-7, is DTGVSQNPRHKITKRGQNVTFRCDPISEHNRLYWYRQTLGQGPEFLTYFQNEAQLEKSRLLSDRFSAERPKGSFSTLEIQRTEQGDSAMYLCASSGHTLSSYEQYFGPGTRLTVT.

This clone has a handful of counts. The chain is built from TRBV2 and TRBJ1-1; D gene unclear. The germline V gene has CDR1 SNHLY and CDR2 FYNNEI. The CDR3 has 17 residues. Trimming pared 4 bases from V and 0 bases from J, leaving 18 bases between. The CDR3 is CASSVVVESGMNTEAFF. The CDR3 bases are TGTGCCAGCAGTGTAGTGGTGGAGAGCGGGATGAACACTGAAGCTTTCTTT. The complete variable domain, with remaining parts taken from reference TRBV2 and TRBJ1-1, reads EPEVTQTPSHQVTQMGQEVILRCVPISNHLYFYWYRQILGQKVEFLVSFYNNEISEKSEIFDDQFSVERPDGSNFTLKIRSTKLEDSAMYFCASSVVVESGMNTEAFFGQGTRLTVV.

The chain is built from TRBV10-3 and TRBJ1-2; 7 bases match TRBD1. Germline V gene data show CDR1 as ENHRY and CDR2 as SYGVKD. V trimming: 1 base; J trimming: 2 bases; junction bases outside the gene matches: 10. CDR3 size: 17 residues. CDR3 region: CAISEYTGASSNYGYTF. CDR3 bases: TGTGCCATCAGTGAGTACACAGGGGCGTCCTCGAACTATGGCTACACCTTC.

The chain carries TRBV5-4 and TRBJ2-3, with unresolved D. Per the germline V gene, CDR1 is SGHNT and CDR2 is YYREEE (reference sequence). CDR3 length equals 16 residues. V dropped 1 base and J dropped 0 bases, with 12 bases sitting between them. The CDR3 loop reads CASSLLVESSTDTQYF. DNA for the CDR3: TGTGCCAGCAGCTTGTTGGTCGAGAGTAGCACAGATACGCAGTATTTT.

About this clone itself: The sample carries other DNA sequences with the same CDR3. The gene calls are TRBV5-1 and TRBJ2-1; D gene unclear. V lost 0 bases and J 6 bases, leaving 4 bases between the germline ends. Germline V CDR1 and CDR2: SGHRS, YFSETQ. The CDR3 covers 12 residues. The CDR3 sequence: CASSLAPNEQFF. CDR3 coding DNA: TGCGCCAGCAGCTTGGCTCCCAATGAGCAGTTCTTC.

J is TRBJ2-7 and V is TRBV13; 10 bases are shared with TRBD2. V lost 4 bases and J lost 2; bases outside the gene matches: 8. In germline, CDR1 is PRHDT, CDR2 FYEKMQ (reference sequence). This CDR3 has 16 residues. DNA of the CDR3: TGTGCCAGCAGCTCCAGGACTAGCGGAAGGACCTACGAGCAGTACTTC. Its translation: CASSSRTSGRTYEQYF.

The chain combines TRBV11-2 with TRBJ1-2; D is unclear. V lost 5 bases, J lost 2 bases, and 12 bases lay in between. The CDR3 extends over 14 amino acids. CDR1 and CDR2 from the germline V gene are SGHAT and FQNNGV. The CDR3 DNA follows: TGTGCCAGCAGCACCTCGACAAACAACTATGGCTACACCTTC. Its translation is CASSTSTNNYGYTF.

CDR3 residues: CASSFSVLGTANTEAFF. Here the CDR3 DNA reads TGTGCCAGCAGTTTTTCAGTGTTAGGAACTGCGAACACTGAAGCTTTCTTT. The chain recombines TRBV28 with TRBJ1-1; no definite D call. Between the trimmed V and J ends, which lost 3 bases and 1 base, there was a span of 18 bases. This CDR3 has 17 amino acids. Looked up from germline, CDR1 is MDHEN and CDR2 is SYDVKM.

This chain uses TRBV7-9 with TRBJ2-1; 13 positions match TRBD2. CDR1 is SEHNR, CDR2 FQNEAQ, per germline (reference sequence). The junction had 16 bases not matched to a gene; V was cut back by 5 bases and J by 12 bases. The CDR3 has 17 amino acids. This chain's CDR3 is CASSPGLAGPHWEVQFF. Written as DNA, the CDR3 is TGTGCCAGCAGCCCGGGACTAGCGGGGCCGCATTGGGAGGTGCAGTTCTTC.

The rearrangement uses TRBV27 and TRBJ2-7, with 8 nucleotides matching TRBD2. V dropped 0 bases and J dropped 2; count of bases not matched to a gene: 6. Germline V gives CDR1 MNHEY, CDR2 SMNVEV (reference sequence). The CDR3 has 16 residues. The CDR3 loop is CASSLSPSGHPYEQYF. The DNA of the CDR3 is TGTGCCAGCAGTTTATCTCCTAGCGGGCATCCCTACGAGCAGTACTTC.